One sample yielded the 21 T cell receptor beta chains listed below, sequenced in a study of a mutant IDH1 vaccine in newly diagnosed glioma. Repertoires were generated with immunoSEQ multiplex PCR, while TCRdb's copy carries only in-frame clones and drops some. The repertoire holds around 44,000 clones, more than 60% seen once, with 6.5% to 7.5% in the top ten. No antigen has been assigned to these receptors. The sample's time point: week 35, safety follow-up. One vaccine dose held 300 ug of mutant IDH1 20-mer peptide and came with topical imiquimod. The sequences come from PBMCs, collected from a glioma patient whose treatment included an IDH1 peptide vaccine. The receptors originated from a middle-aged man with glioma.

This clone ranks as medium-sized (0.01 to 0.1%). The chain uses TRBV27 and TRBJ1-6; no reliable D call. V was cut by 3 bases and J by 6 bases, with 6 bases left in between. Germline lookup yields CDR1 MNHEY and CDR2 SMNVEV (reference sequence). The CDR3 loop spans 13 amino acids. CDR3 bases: TGTGCCAGCAGTTTGAACGGTAATTCACCCCTCCACTTT. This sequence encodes CASSLNGNSPLHF.

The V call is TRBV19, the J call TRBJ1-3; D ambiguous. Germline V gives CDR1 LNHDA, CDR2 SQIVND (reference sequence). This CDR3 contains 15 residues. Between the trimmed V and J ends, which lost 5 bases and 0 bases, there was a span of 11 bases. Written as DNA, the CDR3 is TGTGCCAGTAGTTCCGCGCTCAGCTCTGGAAACACCATATATTTT. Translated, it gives CASSSALSSGNTIYF.

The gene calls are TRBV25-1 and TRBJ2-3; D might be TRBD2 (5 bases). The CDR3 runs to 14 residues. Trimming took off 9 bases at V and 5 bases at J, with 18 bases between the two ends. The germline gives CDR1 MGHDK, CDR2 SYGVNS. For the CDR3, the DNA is TGTGCCAGTCAGGAGGCCCAAAAGGGAGATACGCAGTATTTT. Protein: CASQEAQKGDTQYF.

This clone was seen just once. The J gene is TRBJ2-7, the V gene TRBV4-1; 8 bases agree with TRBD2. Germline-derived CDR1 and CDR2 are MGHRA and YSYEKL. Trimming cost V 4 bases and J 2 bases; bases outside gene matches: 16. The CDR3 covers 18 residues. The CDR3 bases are TGCGCCAGCAGCCGACAAACTTCGGGGGGGGCGACACCCTACGAGCAGTACTTC. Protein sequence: CASSRQTSGGATPYEQYF.

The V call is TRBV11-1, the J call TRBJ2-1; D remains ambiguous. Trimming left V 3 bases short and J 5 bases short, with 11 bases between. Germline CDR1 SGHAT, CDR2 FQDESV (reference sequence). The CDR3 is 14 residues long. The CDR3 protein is CASSFPAGHNEQFF. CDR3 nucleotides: TGTGCCAGCAGCTTCCCGGCAGGCCACAATGAGCAGTTCTTC.

CDR3 sequence (DNA): TGTGCCTGGAGCGGGACCTCATTGATAAGCTCCTACGAGCAGTACTTC. Amino acids: CAWSGTSLISSYEQYF. This chain links TRBV30 with TRBJ2-7; TRBD1 or TRBD2 may be the D gene (5 bases each). CDR3 length: 16 amino acids. The germline V gene has CDR1 GTSNPN and CDR2 SVGIG (reference sequence). With 3 bases removed from V and 0 bases from J, the gap between germline ends came to 18 bases.

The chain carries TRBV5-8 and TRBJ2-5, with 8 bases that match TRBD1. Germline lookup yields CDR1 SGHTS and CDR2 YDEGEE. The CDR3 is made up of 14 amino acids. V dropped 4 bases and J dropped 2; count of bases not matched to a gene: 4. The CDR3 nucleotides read TGTGCCAGCAGCCTGACAGGGGATCAAGAGACCCAGTACTTC. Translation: CASSLTGDQETQYF.

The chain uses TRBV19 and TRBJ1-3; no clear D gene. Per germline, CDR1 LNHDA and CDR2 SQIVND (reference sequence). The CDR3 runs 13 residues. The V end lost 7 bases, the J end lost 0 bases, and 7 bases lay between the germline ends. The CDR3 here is CASIKDSGNTIYF. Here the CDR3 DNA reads TGTGCCAGTATCAAGGACTCTGGAAACACCATATATTTT.

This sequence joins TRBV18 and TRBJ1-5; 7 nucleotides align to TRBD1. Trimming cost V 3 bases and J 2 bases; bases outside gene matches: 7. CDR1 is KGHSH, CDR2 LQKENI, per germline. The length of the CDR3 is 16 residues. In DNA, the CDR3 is TGTGCCAGCTCACCTACAGGGGTCTGGGGCAATCAGCCCCAGCATTTT. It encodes CASSPTGVWGNQPQHF.

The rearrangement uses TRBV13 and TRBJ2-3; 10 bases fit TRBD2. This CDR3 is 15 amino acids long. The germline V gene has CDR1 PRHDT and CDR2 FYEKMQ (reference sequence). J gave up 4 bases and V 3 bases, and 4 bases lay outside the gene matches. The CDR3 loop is CASSFSGGASDTQYF. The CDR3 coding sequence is TGTGCCAGCAGCTTCAGCGGGGGGGCGTCAGATACGCAGTATTTT.

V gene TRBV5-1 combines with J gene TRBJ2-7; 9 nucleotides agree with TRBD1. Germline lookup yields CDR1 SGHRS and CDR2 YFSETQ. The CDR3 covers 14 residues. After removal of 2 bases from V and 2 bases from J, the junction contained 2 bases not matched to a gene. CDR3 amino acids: CASSLRQGAYEQYF. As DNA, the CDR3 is TGCGCCAGCAGCTTACGACAGGGGGCCTACGAGCAGTACTTC.

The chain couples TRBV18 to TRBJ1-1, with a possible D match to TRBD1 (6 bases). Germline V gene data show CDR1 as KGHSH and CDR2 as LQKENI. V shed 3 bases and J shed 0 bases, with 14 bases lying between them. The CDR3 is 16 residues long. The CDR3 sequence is CASSPERDTLNTEAFF. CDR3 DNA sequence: TGTGCCAGCTCACCGGAAAGGGACACTCTGAACACTGAAGCTTTCTTT.

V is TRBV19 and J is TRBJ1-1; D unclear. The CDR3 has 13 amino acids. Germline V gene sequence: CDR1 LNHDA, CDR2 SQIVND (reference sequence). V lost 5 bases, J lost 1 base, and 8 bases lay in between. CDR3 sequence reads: CASSVRWNTEAFF. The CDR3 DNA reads TGTGCCAGTAGTGTCAGATGGAACACTGAAGCTTTCTTT.

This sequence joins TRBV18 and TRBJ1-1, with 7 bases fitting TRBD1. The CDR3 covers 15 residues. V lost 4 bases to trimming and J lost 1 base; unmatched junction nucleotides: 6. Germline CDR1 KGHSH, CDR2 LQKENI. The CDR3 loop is CASSRRQGGNTEAFF. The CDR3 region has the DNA TGTGCCAGCTCACGAAGACAGGGTGGGAACACTGAAGCTTTCTTT.

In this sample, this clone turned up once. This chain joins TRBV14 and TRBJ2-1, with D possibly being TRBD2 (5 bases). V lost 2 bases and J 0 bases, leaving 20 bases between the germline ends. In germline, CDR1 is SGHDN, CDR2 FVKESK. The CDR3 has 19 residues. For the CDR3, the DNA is TGTGCCAGCAGCCAAACGTCTGTAATGAGGGTGGGCTCCTACAATGAGCAGTTCTTC. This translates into CASSQTSVMRVGSYNEQFF.

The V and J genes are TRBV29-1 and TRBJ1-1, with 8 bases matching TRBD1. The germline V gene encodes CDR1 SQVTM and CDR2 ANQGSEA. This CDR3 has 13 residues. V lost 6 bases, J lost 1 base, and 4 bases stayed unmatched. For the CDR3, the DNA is TGCAGCGTCTCCGACAGGGGGAACACTGAAGCTTTCTTT. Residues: CSVSDRGNTEAFF.

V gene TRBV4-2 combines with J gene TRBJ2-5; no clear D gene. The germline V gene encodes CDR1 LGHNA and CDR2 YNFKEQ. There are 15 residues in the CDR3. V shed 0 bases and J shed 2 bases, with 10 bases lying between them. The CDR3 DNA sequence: TGTGCCAGCAGCCAAGATGGTGTCAGGCAAGAGACCCAGTACTTC. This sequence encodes CASSQDGVRQETQYF.

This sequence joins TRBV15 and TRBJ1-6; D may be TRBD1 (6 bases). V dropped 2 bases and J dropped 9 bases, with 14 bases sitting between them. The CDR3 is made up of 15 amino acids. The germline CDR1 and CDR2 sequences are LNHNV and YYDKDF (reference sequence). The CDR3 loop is CATSRRAGVASPLHF. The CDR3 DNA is TGTGCCACCAGCAGACGAGCAGGGGTTGCTTCACCCCTCCACTTT.

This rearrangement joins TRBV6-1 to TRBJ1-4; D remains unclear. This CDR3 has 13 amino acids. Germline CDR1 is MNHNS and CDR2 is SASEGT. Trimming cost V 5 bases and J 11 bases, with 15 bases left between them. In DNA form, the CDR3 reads TGTGCCAGCAGTCTCGCCTGGGAGGACAAACTGTTTTTT. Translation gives CASSLAWEDKLFF.

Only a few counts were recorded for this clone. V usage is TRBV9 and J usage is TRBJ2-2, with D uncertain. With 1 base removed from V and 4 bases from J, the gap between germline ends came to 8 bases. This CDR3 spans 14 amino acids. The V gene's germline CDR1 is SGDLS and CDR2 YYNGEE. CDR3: CASSVMGGTGELFF. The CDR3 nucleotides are TGTGCCAGCAGCGTAATGGGCGGCACCGGGGAGCTGTTTTTT.

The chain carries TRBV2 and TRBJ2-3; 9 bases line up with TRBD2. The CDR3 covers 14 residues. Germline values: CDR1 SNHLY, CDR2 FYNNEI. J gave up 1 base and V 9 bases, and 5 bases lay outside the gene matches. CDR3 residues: CASTKRGGTDTQYF. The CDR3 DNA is TGTGCCAGTACTAAGCGGGGGGGCACAGATACGCAGTATTTT.